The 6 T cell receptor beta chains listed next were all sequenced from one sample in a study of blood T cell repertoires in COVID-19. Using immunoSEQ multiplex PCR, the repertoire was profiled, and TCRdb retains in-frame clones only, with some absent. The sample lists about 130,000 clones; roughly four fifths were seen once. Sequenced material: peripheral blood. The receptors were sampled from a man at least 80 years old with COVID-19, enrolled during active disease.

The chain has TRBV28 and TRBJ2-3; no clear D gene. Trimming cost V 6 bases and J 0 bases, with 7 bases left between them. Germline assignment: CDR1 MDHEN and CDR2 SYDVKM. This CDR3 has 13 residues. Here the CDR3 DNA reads TGTGCCAGCAGCGACTTTAGCACAGATACGCAGTATTTT. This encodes CASSDFSTDTQYF.

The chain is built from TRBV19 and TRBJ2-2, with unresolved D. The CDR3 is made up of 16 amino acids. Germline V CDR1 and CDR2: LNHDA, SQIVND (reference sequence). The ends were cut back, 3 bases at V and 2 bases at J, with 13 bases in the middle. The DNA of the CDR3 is TGTGCCAGTAGTATTTACTCTGCTCCTAACACCGGGGAGCTGTTTTTT. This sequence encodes CASSIYSAPNTGELFF.

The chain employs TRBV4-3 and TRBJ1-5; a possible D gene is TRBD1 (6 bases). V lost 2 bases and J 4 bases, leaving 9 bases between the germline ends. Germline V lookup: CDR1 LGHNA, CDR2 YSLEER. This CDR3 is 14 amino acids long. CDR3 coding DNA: TGCGCCAGCAGCCAAACAGGGTCAAATCAGCCCCAGCATTTT. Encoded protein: CASSQTGSNQPQHF.

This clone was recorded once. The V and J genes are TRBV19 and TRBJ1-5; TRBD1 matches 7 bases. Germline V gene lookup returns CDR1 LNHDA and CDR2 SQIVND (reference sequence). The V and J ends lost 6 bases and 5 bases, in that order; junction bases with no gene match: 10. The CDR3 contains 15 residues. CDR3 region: CASSPDRAGDQPQHF. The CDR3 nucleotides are TGTGCCAGTAGCCCTGACAGGGCGGGCGATCAGCCCCAGCATTTT.

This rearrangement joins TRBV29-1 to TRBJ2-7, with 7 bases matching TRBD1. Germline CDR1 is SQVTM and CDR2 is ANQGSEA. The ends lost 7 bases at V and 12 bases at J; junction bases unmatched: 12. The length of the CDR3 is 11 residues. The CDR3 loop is CSAAQGDRRYF. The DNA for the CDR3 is TGCAGCGCCGCCCAGGGGGACCGGCGGTACTTC.

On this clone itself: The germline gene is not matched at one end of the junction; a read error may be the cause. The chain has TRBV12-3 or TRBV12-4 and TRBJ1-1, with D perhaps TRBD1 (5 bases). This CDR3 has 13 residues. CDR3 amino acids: CASSLDGREYLTF. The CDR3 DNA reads TGTGCCAGCAGTTTAGATGGCAGGGAATACCTTACTTTT.